Listed below are T cell receptor beta chains from one sample, sequenced in a study of spatial heterogeneity in lung cancer. Using its own MiXCR run on the 5' RACE reads, TCRdb lists one record per CDR3 protein. The data show about 2,900 distinct CDR3 sequences, approximately 17% seen once. The material sequenced was PBMCs, taken at surgery. Source of these receptors: a female donor with early-stage non-small cell lung cancer. Both conserved end residues are part of each CDR3. A D gene is named only where the DNA matches it firmly. Expanded clones are given a class, and other clones once, few, many or no size at all.

len	d_gene	v_gene	j_gene	abundance	CDR3nt	CDR3aa
14	.	TRBV7-9	TRBJ2-7	many	TGTGCCAGCAGCCCGGGGAGCGCGAACTACGAGCAGTACTTC	CASSPGSANYEQYF
13	TRBD2	TRBV7-4	TRBJ2-1	.	TGTGCCAGCAGCTTACTAGCGGGCAATGAGCAGTTCTTC	CASSLLAGNEQFF
14	.	TRBV6-1	TRBJ1-1	.	TGTGCCAGCAGTGAAGCCGGGGCCGACACTGAAGCTTTCTTT	CASSEAGADTEAFF
14	TRBD1	TRBV28	TRBJ2-2	many	TGTGCCAGCTTGGGACAGCCGAACACCGGGGAGCTGTTTTTT	CASLGQPNTGELFF
13	.	TRBV28	TRBJ2-1	.	TGTGCCAGCGCGGAGGGGGAGTACAATGAGCAGTTCTTC	CASAEGEYNEQFF
14	.	TRBV11-1	TRBJ2-5	many	TGTGCCAGCAGCTTAGTCGGGGGCCAAGAGACCCAGTACTTC	CASSLVGGQETQYF
15	.	TRBV20-1	TRBJ1-6	many	TGCAGTGCTCGCAGAAGGACAGAAAATAATTCACCCCTCCACTTT	CSARRRTENNSPLHF
15	TRBD2	TRBV20-1	TRBJ2-3	few	TGCAGTGCTCGTATACCAGCGGGAGTCACAGATACGCAGTATTTT	CSARIPAGVTDTQYF
13	.	TRBV18	TRBJ1-4	.	TGTGCCAGCTCACCTAGGACTGGTGAAAAACTGTTTTTT	CASSPRTGEKLFF
12	.	TRBV7-2	TRBJ2-5	many	TGTGCCAGCAGCTCACAGCGAGAGACCCAGTACTTC	CASSSQRETQYF
14	TRBD2	TRBV20-1	TRBJ2-3	many	TGCAGTGCTAGGACTAGCGGGAGGGGAGATACGCAGTATTTT	CSARTSGRGDTQYF
13	.	TRBV6-6	TRBJ2-5	.	TGTGCCAGCAGTTACGGACAGCAAGAGACCCAGTACTTC	CASSYGQQETQYF
17	TRBD2	TRBV11-2	TRBJ2-3	.	TGTGCCAGCAGCTTAGATGGAGGCGGGGGGAGCACAGATACGCAGTATTTT	CASSLDGGGGSTDTQYF
12	.	TRBV3-1	TRBJ1-6	.	TGTGCCAGCAGCCAAGATATCTCACCCCTCCACTTT	CASSQDISPLHF
12	.	TRBV28	TRBJ2-7	medium-sized	TGTGCCAGCAGTAGGGACTCCTACGAGCAGTACTTC	CASSRDSYEQYF
15	.	TRBV28	TRBJ2-1	few	TGTGCCAGCAGTTCCCCCGGGAGAGACTCGGGTGAGCAGTTCTTC	CASSSPGRDSGEQFF
16	TRBD2	TRBV14	TRBJ2-3	many	TGTGCCAGCAGTAGAGGACTAGCGGGCCGCACAGATACGCAGTATTTT	CASSRGLAGRTDTQYF
13	.	TRBV7-2	TRBJ2-5	many	TGTGCCAGCAGTCAGCGGAGTGGGGAGACCCAGTACTTC	CASSQRSGETQYF
14	.	TRBV2	TRBJ1-1	many	TGTGCCAGCCAACTGCCAGGGCCAAACACTGAAGCTTTCTTT	CASQLPGPNTEAFF
14	.	TRBV2	TRBJ1-5	.	TGTGCCAGCACCCGCGAATCGGGGGATCAGCCCCAGCATTTT	CASTRESGDQPQHF
12	.	TRBV6-1	TRBJ2-3	.	TGTGCCAGCAGTGAACAGGGAGATACGCAGTATTTT	CASSEQGDTQYF
13	.	TRBV12-3/TRBV12-4	TRBJ2-2	.	TGTGCCAGCAAAATAATGGGGACCGGGGAGCTGTTTTTT	CASKIMGTGELFF
11	.	TRBV29-1	TRBJ2-4	many	TGCAGCCAGAAGGGGGAAAACATTCAGTACTTC	CSQKGENIQYF
17	TRBD1	TRBV30	TRBJ2-3	many	TGTGCCTGGAGTGTACGTGTCGGGACAGGGAGGGCAGATACGCAGTATTTT	CAWSVRVGTGRADTQYF
20	TRBD2	TRBV9	TRBJ2-7	.	TGTGCCAGCAGCCCCACTCCAGGGACTAGCGGGAGGTCGGGGACCTACGAGCAGTACTTC	CASSPTPGTSGRSGTYEQYF
14	.	TRBV12-3/TRBV12-4	TRBJ2-2	many	TGTGCCAGCAGTTTTGGGCAGCTCACCGGGGAGCTGTTTTTT	CASSFGQLTGELFF
11	.	TRBV18	TRBJ2-7	medium-sized	TGTGCCAGCTCAATTCTCTACGAGCAGTACTTC	CASSILYEQYF
17	TRBD1	TRBV4-1	TRBJ2-1	medium-sized	TGCGCCAGCAGCCAAGAATGGCCACAGGGGGTAAGGGATGAGCAGTTCTTC	CASSQEWPQGVRDEQFF